A single sample is the source of the 26 T cell receptor beta chains below, sequenced in a study of cytomegalovirus exposure and HLA in healthy donors. The PCR used 60 Vbeta and 13 Jbeta primers. Only in-frame clones appear in the TCRdb table, and some are missing; sequencing was by immunoSEQ multiplex PCR. The sample includes 100,000 to 150,000 clones, 65% to 80% of them seen just once. The sequencing sample was made of PBMCs. The receptors derive from a man under 40 in good health and CMV-seronegative.

The gene calls are TRBV14 and TRBJ1-2, with D tentatively TRBD1 (5 bases). V dropped 1 base and J dropped 4 bases, with 10 bases sitting between them. Germline CDR1 reads SGHDN; CDR2 reads FVKESK. CDR3 length: 14 amino acids. The CDR3 sequence: CASSQVGGFYGYTF. The CDR3 DNA sequence: TGTGCCAGCAGCCAAGTCGGGGGGTTCTATGGCTACACCTTC.

This chain links TRBV10-3 with TRBJ1-4, with 10 bases fitting TRBD1. J was trimmed by 8 bases and V by 3 bases; bases with no gene match: 9. CDR1 is ENHRY and CDR2 is SYGVKD in the germline V gene. This CDR3 is 16 amino acids long. The CDR3 reads CAISDPGQGQREKLFF. Written as DNA, the CDR3 is TGTGCCATCAGTGACCCGGGACAGGGGCAACGCGAAAAACTGTTTTTT.

This chain links TRBV18 with TRBJ2-5; possible D gene TRBD2, 5 bases. This CDR3 has 15 residues. Germline CDR1 and CDR2: KGHSH and LQKENI. V lost 2 bases to trimming and J lost 0 bases, with 10 bases between them. In DNA form, the CDR3 reads TGTGCCAGCTCACCATTTAGGGAGAACCAAGAGACCCAGTACTTC. Its protein product is CASSPFRENQETQYF.

The rearrangement joins TRBV18 to TRBJ2-1; D remains unclear. Germline CDR1 reads KGHSH; CDR2 reads LQKENI. The CDR3 spans 15 residues. V dropped 6 bases and J dropped 4 bases, with 16 bases sitting between them. The CDR3 coding sequence is TGTGCCAGCTCCCCTACAGAGTCCATTTACAATGAGCAGTTCTTC. It is translated as CASSPTESIYNEQFF.

The chain links TRBV7-9 to TRBJ1-5; 10 bases fit TRBD1. V gave up 3 bases and J gave up 11 bases; unmatched junction bases: 7. Germline V CDR1 and CDR2: SEHNR, FQNEAQ (reference sequence). The CDR3 has 14 amino acids. The CDR3 nucleotides are TGTGCCAGCAGCTTGACAGGGGGCGAAGAAGCCCAGCATTTT. Amino acids: CASSLTGGEEAQHF.

The J gene is TRBJ2-2, the V gene TRBV6-4; TRBD2 matches at 7 bases. This CDR3 contains 13 residues. From germline, CDR1 is MRHNA and CDR2 SNTAGT. V dropped 6 bases and J dropped 2; count of bases not matched to a gene: 0. CDR3 in amino acids: CASRTSNTGELFF. CDR3 DNA: TGTGCCAGCAGGACTAGCAACACCGGGGAGCTGTTTTTT.

This chain links TRBV21-1 with TRBJ1-5; TRBD1, as called in the table, went unchecked against the DNA. TRBV21-1 is a known pseudogene. This CDR3 comprises 16 residues. This CDR3 reads CAHREPGDEFNQPQHF. The CDR3 nucleotides are TGTGCACATCGGGAACCAGGGGATGAGTTCAATCAGCCCCAGCATTTT.

The chain employs TRBV7-8 and TRBJ1-1, with a possible D match to TRBD1 (6 bases). Germline CDR1 reads SGHVS; CDR2 reads FQNEAQ. Deletions cut 1 base from V and 4 bases from J, with 16 bases between. CDR3 size: 16 residues. The CDR3 DNA reads as TGTGCCAGCAGCTTAGAATCCTGGGGGCTCAGCACTGAAGCTTTCTTT. Its protein product is CASSLESWGLSTEAFF.

V usage is TRBV5-1 and J usage is TRBJ1-2, with 9 bases fitting TRBD1. Losses at the gene ends were 4 bases for V and 4 bases for J; bases not matched to a gene: 8. Per the germline V gene, CDR1 is SGHRS and CDR2 is YFSETQ. This CDR3 spans 15 amino acids. Here the CDR3 reads CASSPGQGLIYGYTF. CDR3 sequence (DNA): TGCGCCAGCAGCCCGGGACAGGGCTTAATCTATGGCTACACCTTC.

The chain employs TRBV10-2 and TRBJ1-5; TRBD1 matches at 8 bases. The CDR3 extends over 17 amino acids. The trim removed 6 bases at V and 3 bases at J, leaving 13 bases unmatched. Germline loops: CDR1 WSHSY, CDR2 SAAADI. CDR3 in DNA: TGCGCCAGCAGCCCTCAAACAGGGGGAGTCACCAATCAGCCCCAGCATTTT. Amino acid sequence: CASSPQTGGVTNQPQHF.

This clone came up once. The J gene is TRBJ2-7, the V gene TRBV11-2; 8 bases map to TRBD1. Trimming removed 6 bases from V and 3 bases from J; junction bases left unmatched: 7. Germline V lookup: CDR1 SGHAT, CDR2 FQNNGV. This CDR3 spans 14 amino acids. The CDR3 spells CASSYLDRGYEQYF. The CDR3 DNA follows: TGTGCCAGCAGTTACCTAGACAGGGGCTACGAGCAGTACTTC. Full variable domain (outside the CDR3, taken from reference TRBV11-2 and TRBJ2-7): EAGVAQSPRYKIIEKRQSVAFWCNPISGHATLYWYQQILGQGPKLLIQFQNNGVVDDSQLPKDRFSAERLKGVDSTLKIQPAKLEDSAVYLCASSYLDRGYEQYFGPGTRLTVT.

The chain joins TRBV9 to TRBJ2-1, with TRBD1 matching 8 bases. V lost 3 bases, J lost 3 bases, and 11 bases stayed unmatched. CDR1 and CDR2 from the germline V gene are SGDLS and YYNGEE. This CDR3 spans 17 amino acids. CDR3 loop: CASSGPGTGGNYNEQFF. The CDR3 DNA sequence: TGTGCCAGCAGCGGACCCGGTACAGGGGGAAACTACAATGAGCAGTTCTTC.

The chain links TRBV15 to TRBJ2-1; TRBD1 matches 7 bases. V gave up 5 bases and J gave up 8 bases; unmatched junction bases: 9. The CDR3 contains 14 residues. The germline V gene encodes CDR1 LNHNV and CDR2 YYDKDF (reference sequence). This chain's CDR3 is CATSSRQGVHEQFF. DNA of the CDR3: TGTGCCACCAGCTCGAGACAGGGAGTCCATGAGCAGTTCTTC.

The rearrangement joins TRBV19 to TRBJ1-5; D is perhaps TRBD1 (5 bases). The CDR3 totals 15 residues. V dropped 3 bases and J dropped 5 bases, with 14 bases sitting between them. CDR1 and CDR2 from the germline V gene are LNHDA and SQIVND (reference sequence). The CDR3 here is CASSIVAGSHQPQHF. DNA of the CDR3: TGTGCCAGTAGTATCGTCGCAGGGTCCCATCAGCCCCAGCATTTT.

The V call is TRBV27, the J call TRBJ2-5; TRBD1 matches at 7 bases. This CDR3 has 16 amino acids. V gave up 2 bases and J gave up 5 bases; unmatched junction bases: 11. Germline V gene data show CDR1 as MNHEY and CDR2 as SMNVEV (reference sequence). The CDR3 DNA sequence: TGTGCCAGCAGTTTAATCCGGGACAGCGGTTCGGAGACCCAGTACTTC. This codes for CASSLIRDSGSETQYF.

The chain links TRBV9 to TRBJ2-5; TRBD2 matches at 8 bases. V lost 2 bases to trimming and J lost 5 bases; unmatched junction nucleotides: 8. The CDR3 length is 15 residues. CDR1 is SGDLS, CDR2 YYNGEE, per germline. For the CDR3, the DNA is TGTGCCAGCAGCGTGTCCCTAGCGGGCGGCGAGACCCAGTACTTC. Amino acids: CASSVSLAGGETQYF.

V usage is TRBV6-4 and J usage is TRBJ2-5; 7 positions match TRBD2. V was pared by 2 bases and J by 2 bases, with 8 bases of the junction left unmatched. There are 16 residues in the CDR3. CDR1 and CDR2 (germline): MRHNA, SNTAGT. This CDR3 reads CASSDGGWGGQETQYF. Here the CDR3 DNA reads TGTGCCAGCAGTGACGGGGGTTGGGGGGGGCAAGAGACCCAGTACTTC.

In its sample, this clone was seen a few times. The chain uses TRBV18 and TRBJ1-1; 9 positions agree with TRBD1. The CDR3 is made up of 14 amino acids. V was clipped by 2 bases and J by 4 bases; unmatched bases: 2. The germline gives CDR1 KGHSH, CDR2 LQKENI. CDR3 in amino acids: CASSPTTGGTEAFF. CDR3 sequence (DNA): TGTGCCAGCTCACCAACGACAGGGGGCACTGAAGCTTTCTTT.

The chain recombines TRBV7-2 with TRBJ1-1, with a weak D call TRBD1 (6 bases). This CDR3 is 15 amino acids long. The ends were cut back, 4 bases at V and 4 bases at J, with 16 bases in the middle. The germline gives CDR1 SGHTA, CDR2 FQGNSA. The CDR3 reads CASSYISGRGTEAFF. In nucleotides, the CDR3 is TGTGCCAGCAGCTATATCTCGGGCAGGGGCACTGAAGCTTTCTTT.

This clone was picked up one time. The chain carries TRBV7-9 and TRBJ1-5; 8 nucleotides agree with TRBD1. This CDR3 spans 17 amino acids. Germline CDR1 SEHNR, CDR2 FQNEAQ (reference sequence). V was clipped by 5 bases and J by 2 bases; unmatched bases: 11. DNA for the CDR3: TGTGCCAGCAGCAAGAATTCAGACAGGGGTCGCAATCAGCCCCAGCATTTT. Its translation: CASSKNSDRGRNQPQHF.

A few counts support this clone. The V gene is TRBV7-9, the J gene TRBJ2-3; TRBD2 aligns across 7 bases. This CDR3 region has 17 residues. CDR1 SEHNR and CDR2 FQNEAQ come from the germline V gene (reference sequence). V lost 3 bases, J lost 2 bases, and 11 bases stayed unmatched. For the CDR3, the DNA is TGTGCCAGCAGCTTTAGGCCACTAGCGAAGTTCACAGATACGCAGTATTTT. Its protein is CASSFRPLAKFTDTQYF.

The gene calls are TRBV9 and TRBJ2-2; 7 positions match TRBD2. There are 16 residues in the CDR3. V dropped 4 bases and J dropped 1; count of bases not matched to a gene: 7. Germline values: CDR1 SGDLS, CDR2 YYNGEE. The chain's CDR3 is CASSRGVKKNTGELFF. CDR3 nucleotide sequence: TGTGCCAGCAGCCGGGGGGTCAAAAAGAACACCGGGGAGCTGTTTTTT.

This chain uses TRBV5-1 with TRBJ1-5; D remains unclear. This CDR3 is built from 14 residues. Trimming left V 0 bases short and J 0 bases short, with 4 bases between. CDR1 and CDR2 from the germline V gene are SGHRS and YFSETQ. As DNA, the CDR3 is TGCGCCAGCAGCTTGGAGCATAGCAATCAGCCCCAGCATTTT. It specifies CASSLEHSNQPQHF.

The J gene is TRBJ1-1, the V gene TRBV28, with D perhaps matching TRBD1 (6 bases). The CDR3 extends over 12 amino acids. The V and J ends lost 2 bases and 10 bases respectively, with 11 bases between them. Germline assignment: CDR1 MDHEN and CDR2 SYDVKM. This CDR3 reads CASSLDRPGAFF. The CDR3 DNA follows: TGTGCCAGCAGTTTAGACAGGCCGGGAGCTTTCTTT.

The table lists this clone with a few counts. The chain has TRBV6-6 and TRBJ1-5; 7 nucleotides match TRBD1. Germline lookup yields CDR1 MNHNY and CDR2 SVGAGI (reference sequence). The ends lost 5 bases at V and 0 bases at J; junction bases unmatched: 4. CDR3 length: 15 residues. The CDR3 DNA sequence: TGTGCCAGCAGTGTCGACAGGGATAGCAATCAGCCCCAGCATTTT. Amino acid sequence: CASSVDRDSNQPQHF.

V and J are TRBV6-5 and TRBJ1-1; D might be TRBD1 (5 bases). Trimming took off 2 bases at V and 5 bases at J, with 12 bases between the two ends. The CDR3 length is 14 residues. Germline V gene data show CDR1 as MNHEY and CDR2 as SVGAGI. For the CDR3, the DNA is TGTGCCAGCAGTTACCCTGGGGGGGGAACTGAAGCTTTCTTT. It translates to CASSYPGGGTEAFF.